Each of the 23 T cell receptor beta chains below was sequenced from the same sample in a study of T cell repertoires in cytomegalovirus infection. For these TCRs, the target antigens are not known. MiXCR, applied by TCRdb to the reads, yields one record per CDR3 protein. Of about 110,000 distinct CDR3 sequences in the sample, 35% to 50% were seen once. The sequencing used CD8+ T cells from cultured PBMCs, collected from culture after CMV antigen stimulation. The receptors were sampled from a human donor in good health (CMV status not recorded). Some clones in this sample may be carry-over from other donors' samples.

V is TRBV15 and J is TRBJ1-4; D not certain. The V end was cut by 4 bases, the J end by 3 bases, with 15 bases between. This CDR3 spans 16 amino acids. The V gene's germline CDR1 is LNHNV and CDR2 YYDKDF (reference sequence). The CDR3, as DNA: TGTGCCACCAGCAAGGAAAGGACGGCAGCTAATGAAAAACTGTTTTTT. Its translation: CATSKERTAANEKLFF.

The V gene is TRBV5-1, the J gene TRBJ1-2; D may be TRBD1 (5 bases). Between the trimmed V and J ends, which lost 7 bases and 5 bases, there was a span of 21 bases. CDR3 length: 15 amino acids. From germline, CDR1 is SGHRS and CDR2 YFSETQ. The CDR3 sequence is CASDVTGTSDYGYTF. CDR3 sequence (DNA): TGCGCCAGCGACGTTACCGGGACGAGTGATTATGGCTACACCTTC.

The chain carries TRBV12-3 or TRBV12-4 and TRBJ1-2, with 10 positions matching TRBD1. J gave up 4 bases and V 4 bases, and 3 bases lay outside the gene matches. The CDR3 is 14 residues long. This CDR3 is CASSSWTGGYGYTF. The CDR3 DNA is TGTGCCAGCAGTTCGTGGACAGGGGGCTATGGCTACACCTTC.

This rearrangement joins TRBV27 to TRBJ1-2, with a possible D match to TRBD1 (5 bases). Germline CDR1 and CDR2: MNHEY and SMNVEV (reference sequence). V lost 5 bases to trimming and J lost 6 bases, with 10 bases between them. This CDR3 is 12 amino acids long. The CDR3, as DNA: TGTGCCAGCAGTGGTGGGGGGGATGGCTACACCTTC. The encoded protein is CASSGGGDGYTF.

This clonotype has just one count. The gene calls are TRBV28 and TRBJ2-3; 9 bases map to TRBD1. V dropped 10 bases and J dropped 2; count of bases not matched to a gene: 7. CDR1 and CDR2 from the germline V gene are MDHEN and SYDVKM. This CDR3 region has 14 residues. CDR3 DNA: TGTGCCACAATTACAGGGGGCCTCACAGATACGCAGTATTTT. Protein product: CATITGGLTDTQYF.

A word on this clonotype: Mismatch with germline at one junction end may stem from a read error. The chain combines TRBV19 with TRBJ2-7, with D tentatively TRBD2 (5 bases). The CDR3 contains 13 residues. The germline gives CDR1 LNHDA, CDR2 SQIVND (reference sequence). CDR3 coding DNA: TGTGCCGGTAGTAAGCGGCCCACCTACGAGCAGTACTTC. This encodes CAGSKRPTYEQYF.

With regard to this clonotype: A much larger clone differs by one base, so this may be a read error. The chain is built from TRBV6-6 and TRBJ2-1; 10 bases are shared with TRBD2. The CDR3 consists of 18 residues. Germline trimming cut 6 bases from V and 4 bases from J; bases unmatched to any gene: 15. CDR1 and CDR2 (germline): MNHNY, SVGAGI (reference sequence). CDR3 sequence (DNA): TGTGCCAGCAGCGCGGTAGGACTAGCGGAACGTATTTACAATGAGCAGTTCTTC. This sequence encodes CASSAVGLAERIYNEQFF.

The CDR3 DNA sequence: TGTGCCATCAGTGAAATAGCCGGCGGGGAGCAGTTCTTC. This codes for CAISEIAGGEQFF. The chain joins TRBV10-3 to TRBJ2-1; a weak D match, TRBD2 (5 bases). The V gene's germline CDR1 is ENHRY and CDR2 SYGVKD. V gave up 3 bases and J gave up 10 bases, with 13 bases separating them. This CDR3 region has 13 residues.

The chain joins TRBV7-4 to TRBJ2-5, with D tentatively TRBD2 (6 bases). V gave up 0 bases and J gave up 0 bases, with 14 bases separating them. The CDR3 is 17 amino acids. Germline-derived CDR1 and CDR2 are SGHVT and SQSDAQ. The CDR3 region has the DNA TGTGCCAGCAGCTTAGCGGGGGGACCTCCGTACCAAGAGACCCAGTACTTC. It codes for CASSLAGGPPYQETQYF. Full variable domain (remainder filled in from reference TRBV7-4 and TRBJ2-5): GAGVSQSPRYKVAKRGRDVALRCDSISGHVTLYWYRQTLGQGSEVLTYSQSDAQRDKSGRPSGRFSAERPERSVSTLKIQRTEQGDSAVYLCASSLAGGPPYQETQYFGPGTRLLVL.

The sample holds a few counts of this clonotype. The chain links TRBV7-9 to TRBJ2-7, with D hard to call. The V gene's germline CDR1 is SEHNR and CDR2 FQNEAQ (reference sequence). Deletions cut 4 bases from V and 9 bases from J, with 10 bases between. CDR3 length: 11 amino acids. DNA for the CDR3: TGTGCCAGCAGCTCGCCAGGATGGCAGTACTTC. Encoded protein: CASSSPGWQYF.

The rearrangement links TRBV19 to TRBJ1-6, with TRBD1 matching 7 bases. Germline CDR1 LNHDA, CDR2 SQIVND (reference sequence). The CDR3 runs to 14 residues. The CDR3 loop reads CASGGRDRDKPLHF. CDR3 coding DNA: TGTGCGTCGGGCGGAAGGGACAGAGATAAGCCCCTCCACTTT.

The gene calls are TRBV9 and TRBJ2-2; no clear D gene. This CDR3 has 13 residues. Between the trimmed V and J ends, which lost 3 bases and 1 base, there was a span of 4 bases. The germline gives CDR1 SGDLS, CDR2 YYNGEE. CDR3 region: CASSAGNTGELFF. CDR3 DNA: TGTGCCAGCAGCGCCGGGAACACCGGGGAGCTGTTTTTT.

For this clonotype: This sequence may be a read error, since a much larger clone differs from it by one base. V gene TRBV18 combines with J gene TRBJ1-2; D is possibly TRBD1 (5 bases). Deletions cut 0 bases from V and 4 bases from J, with 9 bases between. The CDR3 sequence is 14 residues long. Germline V gene lookup returns CDR1 KGHSH and CDR2 LQKENI. For the CDR3, the DNA is TGTGCCAGCTCACCACCCGGGACGAGCTATGGCTACACCTTC. Protein product: CASSPPGTSYGYTF.

This clonotype came up a few times. This sequence joins TRBV12-3 or TRBV12-4 and TRBJ2-2; D remains unclear. Deletions cut 3 bases from V and 6 bases from J, with 5 bases between. The CDR3 covers 12 residues. The CDR3 here is CASSFSPGELFF. In DNA, the CDR3 is TGTGCCAGCAGTTTTTCGCCCGGGGAGCTGTTTTTT.

This chain joins TRBV9 and TRBJ1-2, with a possible D match to TRBD1 (5 bases). V dropped 4 bases and J dropped 8 bases, with 18 bases sitting between them. The length of the CDR3 is 14 residues. Germline V gene sequence: CDR1 SGDLS, CDR2 YYNGEE. This chain's CDR3 is CASSPPGALSGYTF. The CDR3 nucleotides are TGTGCCAGCAGCCCCCCCGGGGCCCTCAGCGGCTACACCTTC.

The table lists this clonotype with a few counts. V and J are TRBV15 and TRBJ1-5; tentative D call: TRBD1 (6 bases). CDR1 LNHNV and CDR2 YYDKDF come from the germline V gene (reference sequence). The CDR3 extends over 15 amino acids. Trimming took 5 bases from V and 2 from J, leaving 13 bases between them. The CDR3 region is CATSPGAGGNQPQHF. The DNA of the CDR3 is TGTGCCACCAGCCCAGGGGCAGGGGGCAATCAGCCCCAGCATTTT.

This clonotype was detected only a few times. The chain is built from TRBV2 and TRBJ1-6; D not certain. CDR3 length: 14 amino acids. Trimming left V 6 bases short and J 13 bases short, with 19 bases between. Germline loops: CDR1 SNHLY, CDR2 FYNNEI. CDR3: CASRALPGGSPLHF. The CDR3 DNA reads TGTGCCAGCAGAGCCCTACCGGGCGGGTCGCCCCTCCACTTT.

This chain connects TRBV28 to TRBJ1-5, with D unresolved. V gave up 2 bases and J gave up 2 bases, with 10 bases separating them. CDR1 is MDHEN and CDR2 is SYDVKM in the germline V gene. CDR3 length: 15 amino acids. The CDR3 loop is CASSLPFRGNQPQHF. CDR3 sequence (DNA): TGTGCCAGCAGTTTACCCTTTAGGGGCAATCAGCCCCAGCATTTT. The full variable domain, rest sourced from reference TRBV28 and TRBJ1-5, is DVKVTQSSRYLVKRTGEKVFLECVQDMDHENMFWYRQDPGLGLRLIYFSYDVKMKEKGDIPEGYSVSREKKERFSLILESASTNQTSMYLCASSLPFRGNQPQHFGDGTRLSIL.

The genes are TRBV19 and TRBJ2-3; no clear D. Trimming took 3 bases from V and 1 from J, leaving 8 bases between them. The CDR3 is 14 amino acids. Germline V lookup: CDR1 LNHDA, CDR2 SQIVND (reference sequence). The CDR3 DNA reads TGTGCCAGTAGTATTCTTACAGGCACAGATACGCAGTATTTT. Protein product: CASSILTGTDTQYF.

The chain has TRBV30 and TRBJ2-7; D may correspond to TRBD1 or TRBD2 (7 bases each). Germline lookup yields CDR1 GTSNPN and CDR2 SVGIG (reference sequence). CDR3 length: 13 residues. The ends were cut back, 4 bases at V and 4 bases at J, with 14 bases in the middle. The CDR3 coding sequence is TGTGCCTGGAACCAGGGGGGGGGTTACGAGCAGTACTTC. Translated, it gives CAWNQGGGYEQYF.

This clonotype was counted a few times. V and J are TRBV29-1 and TRBJ2-1, with D unresolved. Trimming shortened V by 7 bases and J by 7 bases, and 20 bases separated the two germline ends. The CDR3 spans 14 residues. The germline CDR1 and CDR2 sequences are SQVTM and ANQGSEA. The CDR3 loop reads CSAEESTIRNEQFF. CDR3 sequence (DNA): TGCAGCGCCGAGGAATCTACAATACGTAATGAGCAGTTCTTC.

The V call is TRBV27, the J call TRBJ1-4; D gene uncertain. Trimming removed 2 bases at V and 4 bases at J, with 8 bases between. The CDR3 contains 14 residues. Germline CDR1 reads MNHEY; CDR2 reads SMNVEV (reference sequence). The CDR3 bases are TGTGCCAGCAGTTTAAGGCGGAGTAATGAAAAACTGTTTTTT. Translated, it gives CASSLRRSNEKLFF. The full variable domain, with the rest looked up from reference TRBV27 and TRBJ1-4, is EAQVTQNPRYLITVTGKKLTVTCSQNMNHEYMSWYRQDPGLGLRQIYYSMNVEVTDKGDVPEGYKVSRKEKRNFPLILESPSPNQTSLYFCASSLRRSNEKLFFGSGTQLSVL.

This clonotype has just a few counts. CDR3 protein: CASSLPRSGGSTDTQYF. The CDR3 DNA sequence: TGCGCCAGCAGCCTCCCGCGCAGCGGGGGAAGCACAGATACGCAGTATTTT. V is TRBV4-1 and J is TRBJ2-3; TRBD2 agrees at 8 bases. This CDR3 has 17 amino acids. V lost 4 bases and J lost 0; bases outside the gene matches: 9. Germline lookup yields CDR1 MGHRA and CDR2 YSYEKL.